The rows below give T cell receptor beta chains drawn from one sample of a study of beta chain features in type 1 diabetes. Produced via immunoSEQ multiplex PCR; TCRdb's table is partial and in-frame only. The repertoire has some 360,000 clones, around 20% of them found once; the top ten carry 0.035% to 0.055%. The sequenced sample consisted of naive CD4+ T cells from blood. Receptors originate from a woman under 30 in good health. The CDR3 runs from the conserved cysteine through the conserved F or W. D genes are given only for firm matches. Not all rows give a size; the values are once, few, many and, for expanded clones, a class.

v_call	d_call	clone_size	j_call	cdr3_aa	cdr3_nt
TRBV2	NA	few	TRBJ1-1	CASTGQGRTEAFF	TGTGCCAGCACAGGGCAGGGGAGAACTGAAGCTTTCTTT
TRBV2	TRBD1	NA	TRBJ1-5	CASSGTGNQPQHF	TGTGCCAGCAGTGGGACAGGTAATCAGCCCCAGCATTTT
TRBV4-1	TRBD2	NA	TRBJ2-1	CASSQGPAGAGAYNEQFF	TGCGCCAGCAGCCAAGGGCCGGCGGGAGCGGGAGCCTACAATGAGCAGTTCTTC
TRBV29-1	TRBD2	few	TRBJ2-1	CSEALGGAYNEQFF	TGCAGCGAGGCCCTGGGGGGGGCCTACAATGAGCAGTTCTTC
TRBV2	NA	NA	TRBJ2-2	CASRKFTSWTGELFF	TGTGCCAGCAGGAAATTTACTAGCTGGACCGGGGAGCTGTTTTTT
TRBV2	NA	NA	TRBJ1-6	CASSEQGYSPLHF	TGTGCCAGCAGTGAACAGGGGTATTCACCCCTCCACTTT
TRBV30	NA	NA	TRBJ2-4	CAWSPPGFIQYF	TGTGCCTGGAGCCCACCGGGGTTCATTCAGTACTTC
TRBV7-2	NA	NA	TRBJ2-7	CASSPQVVRYEQYF	TGTGCCAGCAGCCCACAGGTCGTCCGGTACGAGCAGTACTTC
TRBV7-2	TRBD2	NA	TRBJ2-7	CASSLVAGVAYEQYF	TGTGCCAGCAGCTTAGTCGCGGGGGTAGCCTACGAGCAGTACTTC
TRBV30	TRBD1	NA	TRBJ2-3	CAWSDGTATDTQYF	TGTGCCTGGAGCGACGGGACAGCCACAGATACGCAGTATTTT
TRBV7-2	TRBD1	NA	TRBJ2-5	CASSLGDRGSGTQYF	TGTGCCAGCAGCTTAGGAGACAGGGGGTCGGGGACCCAGTACTTC
TRBV30	TRBD2	NA	TRBJ2-1	CAWRASGYLSTEQFF	TGTGCCTGGAGGGCTAGCGGGTACTTGTCCACTGAGCAGTTCTTC
TRBV5-1	NA	NA	TRBJ2-1	CASSLGDSYNEQFF	TGCGCCAGCAGCTTGGGCGACTCCTACAATGAGCAGTTCTTC
TRBV4-1	NA	NA	TRBJ1-1	CASSQPGRNTEAFF	TGCGCCAGCAGCCAGCCCGGGAGGAACACTGAAGCTTTCTTT
TRBV7-2	NA	NA	TRBJ2-1	CASSLSLFPEQFF	TGTGCCAGCAGCTTAAGCCTGTTCCCCGAGCAGTTCTTC
TRBV9	TRBD2	NA	TRBJ2-3	CASSVGISGGTEDTQYF	TGTGCCAGCAGCGTAGGGATTAGCGGGGGCACGGAAGATACGCAGTATTTT
TRBV18	TRBD1	NA	TRBJ2-7	CASSPRGQGTYEQYF	TGTGCCAGCTCACCAAGAGGACAGGGCACCTACGAGCAGTACTTC
TRBV18	NA	few	TRBJ1-1	CASSPRGQLRNTEAFF	TGTGCCAGCTCACCACGTGGGCAGCTCCGGAACACTGAAGCTTTCTTT
TRBV30	NA	few	TRBJ1-1	CAWSAGHPNTEAFF	TGTGCCTGGAGTGCGGGACACCCGAACACTGAAGCTTTCTTT
TRBV7-7	NA	NA	TRBJ2-3	CASSLGLGVADTQYF	TGTGCTAGCAGCTTGGGACTTGGGGTCGCAGATACGCAGTATTTT
TRBV4-1	TRBD1	NA	TRBJ1-2	CASSQPRQGANYGYTF	TGCGCCAGCAGCCAACCTCGACAGGGGGCAAACTATGGCTACACCTTC
TRBV29-1	NA	few	TRBJ1-1	CSVEATNMNTEAFF	TGCAGCGTTGAAGCGACAAATATGAACACTGAAGCTTTCTTT
TRBV2	NA	few	TRBJ2-7	CASKKERQLYEQYF	TGTGCCAGCAAGAAAGAAAGACAGCTCTACGAGCAGTACTTC
TRBV29-1	TRBD1	NA	TRBJ2-1	CSGTRGNGEQFF	TGCAGCGGGACCAGGGGGAACGGTGAGCAGTTCTTC
TRBV4-1	NA	NA	TRBJ1-1	CASSRQQGSDTEAFF	TGCGCCAGCAGCCGCCAACAGGGCTCCGACACTGAAGCTTTCTTT
TRBV7-3	TRBD2	few	TRBJ2-6	CASSFSGGALGANVLTF	TGTGCCAGCAGCTTTAGCGGGGGGGCGCTAGGGGCCAACGTCCTGACTTTC
TRBV7-9	TRBD2	NA	TRBJ2-4	CASRAGLGSKNIQYF	TGTGCCAGCAGGGCGGGACTAGGTAGCAAAAACATTCAGTACTTC
TRBV4-1	TRBD2	NA	TRBJ2-3	CASSQPRGSGRGGDTQYF	TGCGCCAGCAGCCAACCGAGGGGTAGCGGGAGAGGGGGGGATACGCAGTATTTT
TRBV7-3	TRBD1	NA	TRBJ2-2	CASSLTPDRGTGELFF	TGTGCCAGCAGCTTAACGCCGGACAGGGGCACCGGGGAGCTGTTTTTT
TRBV29-1	NA	NA	TRBJ1-2	CSVALRAGEVFGGYTF	TGCAGCGTTGCCTTGAGGGCCGGGGAGGTCTTTGGCGGCTACACCTTC
TRBV7-2	NA	NA	TRBJ2-5	CASSPILGKQETQYF	TGTGCCAGCAGCCCAATTCTCGGGAAACAAGAGACCCAGTACTTC
TRBV6-5	TRBD1	few	TRBJ1-4	CASSSDRGREKLFF	TGTGCCAGCAGCTCCGACAGGGGCCGTGAAAAACTGTTTTTT
TRBV4-2	NA	NA	TRBJ2-1	CASSQDSVRGPSEQFF	TGTGCCAGCAGCCAAGACAGCGTTCGAGGTCCGAGTGAGCAGTTCTTC
TRBV18	NA	NA	TRBJ1-6	CASSPQQTENNSPLHF	TGTGCCAGCTCACCACAGCAGACTGAGAATAATTCACCCCTCCACTTT
TRBV5-1	TRBD1	few	TRBJ2-5	CASCRSGGQETQYF	TGCGCCAGCTGCCGATCAGGGGGACAAGAGACCCAGTACTTC
TRBV29-1	NA	few	TRBJ2-5	CSAAGQSPETQYF	TGCAGCGCTGCCGGACAGAGTCCCGAGACCCAGTACTTC
TRBV9	NA	NA	TRBJ2-5	CASSAAGASEETQYF	TGTGCCAGCAGCGCGGCGGGGGCGTCCGAAGAGACCCAGTACTTC
TRBV10-3	TRBD1	NA	TRBJ1-3	CAISLGQGDTIYF	TGTGCCATCAGCTTGGGACAGGGAGACACCATATATTTT
TRBV9	TRBD1	NA	TRBJ2-7	CASSKGQGRNEQYF	TGTGCCAGCAGCAAGGGACAGGGGAGGAACGAGCAGTACTTC
TRBV11-1	NA	few	TRBJ2-7	CASSFSGARGAYEQYF	TGTGCCAGCAGCTTTTCCGGTGCCAGGGGGGCCTACGAGCAGTACTTC
TRBV29-1	TRBD1	few	TRBJ1-4	CSVEDQGEATNEKLFF	TGCAGCGTTGAAGATCAGGGGGAGGCAACTAATGAAAAACTGTTTTTT
TRBV6-5	TRBD1	once	TRBJ2-2	CASSTTTGGTGELFF	TGTGCCAGCAGTACCACGACAGGGGGCACCGGGGAGCTGTTTTTT
TRBV19	TRBD2	few	TRBJ2-5	CASSKLAEEETQYF	TGTGCCAGTAGTAAGCTAGCGGAGGAGGAGACCCAGTACTTC
TRBV18	NA	NA	TRBJ2-6	CASSPRNSGHSGANVLTF	TGTGCCAGCTCACCAAGAAATAGCGGCCATTCTGGGGCCAACGTCCTGACTTTC
TRBV30	NA	NA	TRBJ1-4	CASNPGGRIEKLFF	TGTGCCTCGAACCCGGGAGGGAGGATTGAAAAACTGTTTTTT
TRBV5-4	TRBD2	NA	TRBJ2-3	CASSLGLATDTQYF	TGTGCCAGCAGCTTAGGACTAGCAACAGATACGCAGTATTTT
TRBV7-9	NA	NA	TRBJ1-2	CASSLAREIQRGYTF	TGTGCCAGCAGCTTAGCGCGGGAGATCCAGCGGGGCTACACCTTC
TRBV19	TRBD1	few	TRBJ1-5	CASSRPGQTSSNQPQHF	TGTGCCAGTAGTAGACCGGGACAGACGAGTAGCAATCAGCCCCAGCATTTT
TRBV29-1	NA	NA	TRBJ2-5	CSAVFNAGETQYF	TGCAGCGCCGTTTTCAACGCAGGGGAGACCCAGTACTTC
TRBV7-6	NA	NA	TRBJ2-3	CASSLAGGSTDTQYF	TGTGCCAGCAGCTTAGCCGGTGGTAGCACAGATACGCAGTATTTT
TRBV10-3	TRBD1	few	TRBJ2-1	CAISVDRNNEQFF	TGTGCCATCAGTGTGGACAGGAACAATGAGCAGTTCTTC
TRBV4-1	TRBD2	NA	TRBJ2-1	CASSQDFATSGIGEQFF	TGCGCCAGCAGCCAAGATTTCGCGACTAGCGGGATAGGTGAGCAGTTCTTC
TRBV12-5	NA	NA	TRBJ2-1	CASGLARGTPVNEQFF	TGTGCTAGTGGTTTGGCTCGGGGGACCCCGGTAAATGAGCAGTTCTTC
TRBV9	NA	NA	TRBJ2-7	CASGKSYEQYF	TGTGCCAGCGGCAAATCCTACGAGCAGTACTTC
TRBV30	TRBD1	few	TRBJ2-4	CACLGGTGAQLAKNIQYF	TGTGCCTGCCTCGGCGGGACAGGGGCACAACTAGCCAAAAACATTCAGTACTTC
TRBV13	TRBD2	few	TRBJ2-1	CASSSLAGAVLPQQFF	TGTGCCAGCAGCTCACTAGCGGGGGCCGTCCTTCCGCAGCAGTTCTTC
TRBV4-1	TRBD1	NA	TRBJ2-5	CASSHPGQLRETQYF	TGCGCCAGCAGCCATCCGGGACAGTTAAGAGAGACCCAGTACTTC
TRBV5-4	NA	NA	TRBJ2-5	CASSLRRGNQETQYF	TGTGCCAGCAGCTTGAGGCGGGGCAACCAAGAGACCCAGTACTTC
TRBV30	NA	few	TRBJ2-3	CAWSVGAPSTDTQYF	TGTGCCTGGAGTGTAGGAGCGCCTAGCACAGATACGCAGTATTTT